This TCR beta chain comes out of a study of cytomegalovirus exposure and HLA in healthy donors. The study's findings and limits: Associated with cytomegalovirus, according to the listing, were 150 to 200 TCR beta chains.

Germline V gene lookup returns CDR1 MDHEN and CDR2 SYDVKM. The V and J ends lost 8 bases and 8 bases respectively, with 13 bases between them. The CDR3 is made up of 13 amino acids. About this clone itself: Its antigen remains unidentified.

The PCR made use of 60 Vbeta and 13 Jbeta primers. Sequenced by immunoSEQ multiplex PCR; TCRdb stores in-frame clones only, minus some. The sample has 120,000 or so clones, roughly four fifths seen once. The chain has TRBV28 and TRBJ1-6; D is uncertain. This sequence originates from a male donor in good health and CMV-seropositive. Sequencing was carried out using PBMCs. The DNA for the CDR3 is TGTGCCAGCTTGGGGAGGGATTATTCACCCCTCCACTTT. Protein sequence: CASLGRDYSPLHF.